The rows below give T cell receptor beta chains drawn from one sample of a study of T-cell memory formation after mild COVID-19. Using its own MiXCR run on the 5' RACE reads, TCRdb lists one record per CDR3 protein. The sample gives 120,000 to 150,000 distinct CDR3 sequences, more than 13% of which show up once; about 29% is in the top ten. The material sequenced was PBMCs or a T cell subset sorted from them (not recorded which). The origin of the receptors is an adult woman who had mild COVID-19 (a few samples of this study predate the infection). Cell type and time point are not known. CDR3s include the opening cysteine and the closing phenylalanine or tryptophan. Some rows have no size entry. The others give once, few or many, or a class for an expanded clone.

TRBJ2-3,TRBV13,few,CASSPQSVDTQYF
TRBJ2-1,TRBV7-6,few,CASSFRQGSSYNEQFF
TRBJ2-1,TRBV6-5,few,CASSPILAGADNEQFF
TRBJ2-1,TRBV27,-,CASSEGTSGHNEQFF
TRBJ1-5,TRBV27,-,CASSFLSNQPQHF
TRBJ1-2,TRBV29-1,few,CSVVPGYTF
TRBJ2-7,TRBV6-2/TRBV6-3,few,CASGLSISYEQYF
TRBJ2-7,TRBV4-1,few,CASSQDDQGGLLDEQYF
TRBJ1-5,TRBV12-3/TRBV12-4,-,CASSYAGGGPQHF
TRBJ1-1,TRBV4-1,few,CASSQATGPTEAFF
TRBJ1-6,TRBV19,-,CASSDRDHNSPLHF
TRBJ1-2,TRBV5-6,-,CASSVGQRANYGYTF
TRBJ1-2,TRBV29-1,many,CSVILTGSYGYTF
TRBJ1-1,TRBV5-6,many,CASSTGKAEAFF
TRBJ2-3,TRBV11-2,-,CASSLDNPPEDTQYF
TRBJ2-1,TRBV7-3,few,CASSPGTGYYNEQFF
TRBJ2-7,TRBV20-1,many,CSAREQGIWSEQYF
TRBJ1-4,TRBV7-6,-,CASSLGAFNEKLFF
TRBJ1-1,TRBV7-7,few,CASSQDLSAEAFF
TRBJ1-1,TRBV5-1,-,CASTSGENTEAFF
TRBJ2-5,TRBV5-6,few,CASSLAQGETQYF
TRBJ2-1,TRBV20-1,-,CSARDSGQGIYNEQFF
TRBJ2-3,TRBV29-1,-,CSVVPEGAGSSTDTQYF
TRBJ2-3,TRBV11-2,few,CASSPDPRDTQYF
TRBJ2-7,TRBV9,many,CASSVGGDLYEQYF
TRBJ2-3,TRBV7-9,-,CASSPQRGVGDTQYF
TRBJ1-2,TRBV6-1,-,CASPYGRDGYTF
TRBJ2-5,TRBV28,-,CASSPPGTGLETQYF
TRBJ2-7,TRBV12-3/TRBV12-4,few,CASSTSGASYEQYF
TRBJ2-3,TRBV19,few,CAIRDSTDTQYF
TRBJ2-7,TRBV14,few,CASSPGQGATSYEQYF
TRBJ1-6,TRBV5-1,many,CASSLEGNSPLHF
TRBJ1-1,TRBV5-1,-,CASSLVRYSTEAFF
TRBJ1-2,TRBV3-1,few,CASSQETYGYTF
TRBJ2-3,TRBV5-4,-,CASRDRGTQYF
TRBJ1-3,TRBV5-1,few,CASSSPIDRGDSGNTIYF
TRBJ2-3,TRBV6-2/TRBV6-3,-,CASSFYGDGGRSTDTQYF
TRBJ2-7,TRBV5-6,few,CASSFGTGGLSYEQYF
TRBJ2-7,TRBV5-4,few,CASSSAGGTYELYF
TRBJ2-1,TRBV12-3/TRBV12-4,-,CASSYSSGRASLYNEQFF
TRBJ1-5,TRBV9,many,CASSVGSNQPQHF
TRBJ1-1,TRBV4-2,-,CASSQERGGTEAFF
TRBJ2-1,TRBV24-1,few,CATSDLLGSSYNEQFF